The 4 T cell receptor beta chains below all came from one sample that was sequenced in a study of PD-1 blockade in classical Hodgkin lymphoma. The table came from immunoSEQ multiplex PCR; TCRdb's copy has only in-frame clones and leaves some out. Of around 26,000 clones listed, approximately 81% were seen once; the top ten hold around a fifth. With no exception, relapse followed autologous stem cell transplantation in all patients, and brentuximab vedotin exposure varied. The material was peripheral blood mononuclear cells (PBMCs), obtained before the second cycle of nivolumab. Source of these receptors: a human donor with classical Hodgkin lymphoma.

This chain uses TRBV6-1 with TRBJ2-2; tentative D call: TRBD1 (5 bases). The germline V gene has CDR1 MNHNS and CDR2 SASEGT. CDR3 length: 13 amino acids. V lost 3 bases and J 4 bases, leaving 6 bases between the germline ends. The CDR3 sequence: CASSEQGTGELFF. In DNA form, the CDR3 reads TGTGCCAGCAGTGAGCAGGGCACCGGGGAGCTGTTTTTT.

The chain links TRBV18 to TRBJ2-1; D remains ambiguous. Germline CDR1 is KGHSH and CDR2 is LQKENI. V was trimmed by 3 bases and J by 0 bases, leaving 12 bases between them. This CDR3 region has 16 residues. The CDR3 nucleotides read TGTGCCAGCTCACCCTCGGTCGGAAGCTCCTACAATGAGCAGTTCTTC. Protein product: CASSPSVGSSYNEQFF.

This clone is labeled large. The chain couples TRBV4-1 to TRBJ1-6; TRBD1 is a possible D gene (5 bases). The CDR3 is made up of 14 amino acids. V was shortened by 1 base and J by 10 bases, with 11 bases between the two germline ends. The germline gives CDR1 MGHRA, CDR2 YSYEKL. CDR3 in amino acids: CASSQAGFESPLHF. Here the CDR3 DNA reads TGCGCCAGCAGCCAAGCAGGGTTCGAATCACCCCTCCACTTT.

The rearrangement links TRBV19 to TRBJ2-6; D is possibly TRBD1 or TRBD2 (6 bases each). Germline CDR1 and CDR2: LNHDA and SQIVND (reference sequence). The CDR3 has 17 residues. Deletions cut 3 bases from V and 0 bases from J, with 12 bases between. The CDR3 nucleotides are TGTGCCAGTAGTATGTGGAGGGGGACCTCTGGGGCCAACGTCCTGACTTTC. Translating it yields CASSMWRGTSGANVLTF.